This is a list of T cell receptor beta chains from one sample in a study of CD8+CD57+ T cells in acquired aplastic anemia. TCRdb called the reads again in MiXCR, with one record for every CDR3 protein. This repertoire shows around 400,000 distinct CDR3 sequences, 55% to 70% found once; its top ten account for 4%. Sequenced material: sorted CD4+, CD8+, or CD8+CD57+ T cells (not recorded which) from PBMCs. These receptors all stem from a human donor in good health, serving as a control. CDR3s include the opening cysteine and the closing phenylalanine or tryptophan.

V: TRBV6-2/TRBV6-3; J: TRBJ1-1; CDR3: CASTTDSRHGAFF
V: TRBV7-2; J: TRBJ2-5; CDR3: CASSLAKIAGAGETQYF
V: TRBV10-3; J: TRBJ2-5; CDR3: CAISETGTSGETQYF
V: TRBV5-1; J: TRBJ2-5; CDR3: CASSSGSSGVLQETQYF
V: TRBV5-4; J: TRBJ2-3; CDR3: CASSTNRSRGDTQYF
V: TRBV12-3/TRBV12-4; J: TRBJ1-6; CDR3: CASTRDRDSPLHF
V: TRBV24-1; J: TRBJ1-5; CDR3: CATSEPGLAGGQHQHF
V: TRBV5-6; J: TRBJ1-6; CDR3: CASSLARGNPSPLHF
V: TRBV2; J: TRBJ1-2; CDR3: CATATGNYGYTF
V: TRBV29-1; J: TRBJ1-6; CDR3: CSPAQGTNSPLHF
V: TRBV25-1; J: TRBJ1-2; CDR3: CASSLDGHVGDYTF
V: TRBV20-1; J: TRBJ1-3; CDR3: CSARERGAIYF
V: TRBV7-2; J: TRBJ1-5; CDR3: CASSLAATTGRYTHF
V: TRBV7-2; J: TRBJ2-1; CDR3: CASNSGWNPQDAQFF
V: TRBV7-6; J: TRBJ2-2; CDR3: CASSLVGQGEELFF
V: TRBV20-1; J: TRBJ2-3; CDR3: CSARLGLPYDTQYF
V: TRBV6-2/TRBV6-3; J: TRBJ1-2; CDR3: CASSYSGGLTGYTF
V: TRBV10-2; J: TRBJ2-1; CDR3: CATSRGGTNAQFF
V: TRBV24-1; J: TRBJ1-5; CDR3: CATSYSLSEGQPQHF
V: TRBV25-1; J: TRBJ2-1; CDR3: CASSEGQDTYNEQFF
V: TRBV11-1; J: TRBJ1-4; CDR3: CASSLNRQGANEKLFF
V: TRBV20-1; J: TRBJ2-1; CDR3: CSAGTSYNEQQFF